Shown below are 12 T cell receptor beta chains from a single sample sequenced in a study of blood T cell repertoires in COVID-19. Profiling relied on immunoSEQ multiplex PCR, and the TCRdb table lists in-frame clones only, not all of them. The sample holds some 200,000 clones, approximately 80% seen once. Specimen: peripheral blood. These receptors were taken from a woman between 35 and 50 years old who had recovered from COVID-19.

This clone was seen repeatedly, ten times or more. The chain joins TRBV6-5 to TRBJ1-6; possible D gene TRBD1, 6 bases. Germline CDR1 and CDR2: MNHEY and SVGAGI. The CDR3 is 15 amino acids. V lost 0 bases, J lost 10 bases, and 13 bases lay in between. CDR3 amino acids: CASSYSRGGDSPLHF. As DNA, the CDR3 is TGTGCCAGCAGTTACTCAAGGGGGGGAGACTCACCCCTCCACTTT.

The V gene is TRBV6-5, the J gene TRBJ1-1, with D possibly being TRBD1 (6 bases). The V end lost 8 bases, the J end lost 4 bases, and 14 bases lay between the germline ends. Looked up from germline, CDR1 is MNHEY and CDR2 is SVGAGI. The CDR3 has 13 residues. The CDR3 loop is CASYPTGTTEAFF. CDR3 DNA: TGTGCCAGCTACCCAACAGGGACCACTGAAGCTTTCTTT.

The chain carries TRBV10-3 and TRBJ2-7, with D possibly matching TRBD2 (5 bases). The V gene lost 7 bases and the J gene lost 1 base, with 14 bases spanning the gap. CDR3 length: 14 amino acids. Germline V gives CDR1 ENHRY, CDR2 SYGVKD. CDR3 sequence (DNA): TGTGCCATCACCGGAGAAACGGGGTCCTACGAGCAGTACTTC. This codes for CAITGETGSYEQYF.

This clone showed up just a few times. This rearrangement joins TRBV4-2 to TRBJ1-4; D perhaps matches TRBD1 (6 bases). The CDR3 is 16 residues long. CDR1 and CDR2 from the germline V gene are LGHNA and YNFKEQ. Trimming removed 1 base at V and 12 bases at J, with 21 bases between. For the CDR3, the DNA is TGTGCCAGCAGCCAAGTGAGCGGCAGGGGAATGTCGGAACTGTTTTTT. This translates into CASSQVSGRGMSELFF.

The V gene is TRBV20-1, the J gene TRBJ1-6; D is ambiguous. Germline V gene data show CDR1 as DFQATT and CDR2 as SNEGSKA (reference sequence). Trimming left V 5 bases short and J 0 bases short, with 8 bases between. CDR3 length: 14 amino acids. The CDR3 DNA is TGCAGTGCTTGTGTTAGCTCCTATAATTCACCCCTCCACTTT. It encodes CSACVSSYNSPLHF.

This clone was seen only once. The chain links TRBV11-3 to TRBJ2-5; TRBD2 agrees at 7 bases. The germline CDR1 and CDR2 sequences are SGHNT and YENEEA. The CDR3 is 14 amino acids. V dropped 4 bases and J dropped 4; count of bases not matched to a gene: 6. This CDR3 reads CASSSARGVETQYF. CDR3 DNA sequence: TGTGCCAGCAGCTCAGCCCGGGGGGTAGAGACCCAGTACTTC. Supplemented by reference TRBV11-3 and TRBJ2-5, the full variable domain reads EAGVVQSPRYKIIEKKQPVAFWCNPISGHNTLYWYLQNLGQGPELLIRYENEEAVDDSQLPKDRFSAERLKGVDSTLKIQPAELGDSAVYLCASSSARGVETQYFGPGTRLLVL.

This chain joins TRBV27 and TRBJ1-1, with 8 nucleotides matching TRBD1. Germline CDR1 MNHEY, CDR2 SMNVEV (reference sequence). The CDR3 runs 15 residues. V shed 1 base and J 2 bases; nucleotides not matched to a gene: 3. The CDR3 protein is CASSLYGTGNTEAFF. The DNA of the CDR3 is TGTGCCAGCAGTTTATATGGGACAGGTAACACTGAAGCTTTCTTT.

The V gene is TRBV2, the J gene TRBJ2-1; 7 bases line up with TRBD2. Per the germline V gene, CDR1 is SNHLY and CDR2 is FYNNEI. V shed 8 bases, J shed 0 bases, and the junction held 10 bases outside the gene matches. This CDR3 has 16 amino acids. The CDR3 sequence: CASHLGRDYSYNEQFF. CDR3 DNA: TGTGCCAGCCACCTGGGGCGGGACTACTCCTACAATGAGCAGTTCTTC.

V usage is TRBV18 and J usage is TRBJ2-7; 9 nucleotides agree with TRBD1. The germline V gene has CDR1 KGHSH and CDR2 LQKENI. Germline trimming cut 5 bases from V and 5 bases from J; bases unmatched to any gene: 10. The CDR3 contains 15 residues. CDR3 nucleotide sequence: TGTGCCAGCTCAAACCTACAGGGGGCCGTCGACGAGCAGTACTTC. It is translated as CASSNLQGAVDEQYF.

This clone was seen once. This chain uses TRBV27 with TRBJ1-2; 8 bases agree with TRBD1. There are 15 residues in the CDR3. The trim removed 6 bases at V and 2 bases at J, leaving 8 bases unmatched. The germline V gene has CDR1 MNHEY and CDR2 SMNVEV (reference sequence). This chain's CDR3 is CASSQDRGGNYGYTF. In DNA, the CDR3 is TGTGCCAGCAGCCAAGACAGGGGAGGGAACTATGGCTACACCTTC.

The gene calls are TRBV6-1 and TRBJ1-2, with D unresolved. CDR3 length: 11 amino acids. Germline CDR1 is MNHNS and CDR2 is SASEGT. V was trimmed by 2 bases and J by 7 bases, leaving 5 bases between them. This CDR3 is CASSESPGYTF. The CDR3 DNA follows: TGTGCCAGCAGTGAAAGCCCTGGCTACACCTTC.

The chain combines TRBV2 with TRBJ1-4; tentatively, D is TRBD1 (6 bases). Trimming removed 4 bases from V and 4 bases from J, with 10 bases in between. Germline V gene sequence: CDR1 SNHLY, CDR2 FYNNEI. This CDR3 spans 14 amino acids. CDR3: CASSVYRDNEKLFF. The CDR3 DNA follows: TGTGCCAGCAGTGTTTACAGGGATAATGAAAAACTGTTTTTT.